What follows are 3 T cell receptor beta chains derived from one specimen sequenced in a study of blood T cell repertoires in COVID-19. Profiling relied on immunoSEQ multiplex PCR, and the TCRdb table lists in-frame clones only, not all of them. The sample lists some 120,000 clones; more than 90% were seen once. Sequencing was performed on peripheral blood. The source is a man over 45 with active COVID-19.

CDR3 DNA sequence: TGTGCCAGCAGTGACCACAGGACGGCTAATGAAAAACTGTTTTTT. This encodes CASSDHRTANEKLFF. The V and J genes are TRBV7-8 and TRBJ1-4; possible D gene TRBD1, 5 bases. Germline CDR1 SGHVS, CDR2 FQNEAQ. V was clipped by 6 bases and J by 3 bases, with 14 bases between them. The CDR3 consists of 15 residues.

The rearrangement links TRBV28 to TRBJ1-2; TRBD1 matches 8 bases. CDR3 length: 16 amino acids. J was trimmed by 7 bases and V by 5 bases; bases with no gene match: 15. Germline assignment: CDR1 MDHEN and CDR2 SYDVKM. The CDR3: CASSQFGQGRARGYTF. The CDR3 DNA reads TGTGCCAGCAGTCAATTCGGACAGGGAAGGGCTCGTGGCTACACCTTC.

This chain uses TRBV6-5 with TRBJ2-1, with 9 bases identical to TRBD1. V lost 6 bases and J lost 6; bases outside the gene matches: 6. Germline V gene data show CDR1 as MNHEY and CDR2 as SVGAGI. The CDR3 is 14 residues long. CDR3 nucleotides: TGTGCCAGCAGGCCACAGGGGGCGCGCAATGAGCAGTTCTTC. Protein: CASRPQGARNEQFF.